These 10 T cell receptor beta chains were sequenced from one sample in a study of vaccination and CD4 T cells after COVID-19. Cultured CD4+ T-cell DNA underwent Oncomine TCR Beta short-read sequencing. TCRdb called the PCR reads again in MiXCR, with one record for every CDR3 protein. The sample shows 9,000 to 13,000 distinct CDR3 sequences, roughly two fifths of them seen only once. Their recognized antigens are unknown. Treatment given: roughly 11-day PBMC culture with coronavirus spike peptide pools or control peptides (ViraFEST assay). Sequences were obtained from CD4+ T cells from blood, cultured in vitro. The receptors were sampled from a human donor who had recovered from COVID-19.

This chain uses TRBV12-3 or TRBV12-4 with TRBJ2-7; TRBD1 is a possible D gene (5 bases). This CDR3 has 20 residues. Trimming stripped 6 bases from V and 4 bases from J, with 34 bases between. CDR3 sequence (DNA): TGTGCCAGCAGCCGACACAGAAGGGGTATCGAACCCTCCGTAAGGTACGAGCAGTACTTC. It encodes CASSRHRRGIEPSVRYEQYF.

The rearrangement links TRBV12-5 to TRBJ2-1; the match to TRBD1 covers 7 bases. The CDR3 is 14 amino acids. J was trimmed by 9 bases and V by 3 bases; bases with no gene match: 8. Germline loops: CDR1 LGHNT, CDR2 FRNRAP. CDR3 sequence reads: CASGLRQGRGEQFF. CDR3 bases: TGTGCTAGTGGTTTACGACAGGGACGGGGTGAGCAGTTCTTC.

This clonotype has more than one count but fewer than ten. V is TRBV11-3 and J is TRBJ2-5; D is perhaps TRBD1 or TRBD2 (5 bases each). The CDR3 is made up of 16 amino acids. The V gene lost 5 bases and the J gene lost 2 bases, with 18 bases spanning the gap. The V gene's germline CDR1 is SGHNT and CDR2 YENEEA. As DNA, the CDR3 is TGTGCCAGCAGCCCGGGACGGTACAGTTCGCAAGAGACCCAGTACTTC. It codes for CASSPGRYSSQETQYF.

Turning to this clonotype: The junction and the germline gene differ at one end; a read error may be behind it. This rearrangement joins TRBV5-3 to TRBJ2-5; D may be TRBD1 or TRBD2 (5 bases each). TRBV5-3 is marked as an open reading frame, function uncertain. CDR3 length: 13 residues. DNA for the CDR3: TGTGCCAGAAGCTTGCCTAGGGGAGAGACCCAGCACTTC. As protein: CARSLPRGETQHF.

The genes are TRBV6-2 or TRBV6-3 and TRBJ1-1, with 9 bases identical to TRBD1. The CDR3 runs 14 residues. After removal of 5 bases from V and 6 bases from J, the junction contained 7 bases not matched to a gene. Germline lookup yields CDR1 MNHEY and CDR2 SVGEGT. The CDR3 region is CASSRQGVRAEAFF. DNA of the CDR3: TGTGCCAGCAGTCGACAGGGGGTAAGGGCTGAAGCTTTCTTT.

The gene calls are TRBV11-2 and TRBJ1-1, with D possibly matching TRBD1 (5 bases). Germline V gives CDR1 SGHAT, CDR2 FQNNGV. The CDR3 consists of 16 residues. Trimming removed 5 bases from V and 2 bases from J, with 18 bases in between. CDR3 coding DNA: TGTGCCAGCAGCCGTGACGGGGCGTTACCAAACACTGAAGCTTTCTTT. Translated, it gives CASSRDGALPNTEAFF.

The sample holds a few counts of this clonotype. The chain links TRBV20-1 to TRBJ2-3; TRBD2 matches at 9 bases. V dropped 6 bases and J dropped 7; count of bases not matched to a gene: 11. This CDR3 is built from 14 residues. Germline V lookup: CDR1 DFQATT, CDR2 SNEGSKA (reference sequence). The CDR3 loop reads CSADTGTSINTQYF. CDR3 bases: TGCAGTGCCGATACCGGGACTAGCATAAATACGCAGTATTTT.

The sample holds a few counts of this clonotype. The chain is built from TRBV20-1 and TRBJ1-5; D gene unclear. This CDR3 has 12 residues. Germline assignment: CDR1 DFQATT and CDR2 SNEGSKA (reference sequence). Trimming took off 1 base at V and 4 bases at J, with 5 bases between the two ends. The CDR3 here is CSARGANQPQHF. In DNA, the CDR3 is TGCAGTGCTAGAGGAGCGAATCAGCCCCAGCATTTT.

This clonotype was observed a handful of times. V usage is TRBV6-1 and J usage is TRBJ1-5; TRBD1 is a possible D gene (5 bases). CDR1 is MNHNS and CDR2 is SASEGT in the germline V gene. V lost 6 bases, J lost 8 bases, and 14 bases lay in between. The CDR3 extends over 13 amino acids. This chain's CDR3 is CASRLQAPEPQHF. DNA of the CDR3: TGTGCCAGCAGACTACAGGCGCCTGAGCCCCAGCATTTT.

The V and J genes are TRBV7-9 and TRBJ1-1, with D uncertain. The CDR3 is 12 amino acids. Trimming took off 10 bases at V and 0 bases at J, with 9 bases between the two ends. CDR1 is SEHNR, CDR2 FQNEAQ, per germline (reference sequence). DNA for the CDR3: TGTGCCACCAACAGTTTGAACACTGAAGCTTTCTTT. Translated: CATNSLNTEAFF.